These T cell receptor beta chains were read from a single sample in a study of blood T cell repertoires in COVID-19. The data were produced by immunoSEQ multiplex PCR, yet TCRdb's version contains in-frame clones alone and is incomplete. The table records under 75,000 clones, approximately 81% of them present only once. What was sequenced was peripheral blood. The origin of the receptors is a man aged 60 to 69 with COVID-19, enrolled during active disease. CDR3s include the opening cysteine and the closing phenylalanine or tryptophan. The D gene is left open where the match is weak. Not all rows give a size; the values are once, few, many and, for expanded clones, a class.

TRBD1	TRBV19	TRBJ2-5	.	CASAKDREETQYF	TGTGCCAGCGCAAAGGACAGGGAAGAGACCCAGTACTTC
.	TRBV7-3	TRBJ1-2	.	CASSRSPGQLNYGYTF	TGTGCCAGCAGTCGTTCCCCCGGACAGCTCAACTATGGCTACACCTTC
TRBD1	TRBV10-1	TRBJ2-1	.	CASSESGGQDEQFF	TGCGCCAGCAGTGAGTCGGGCGGACAGGATGAGCAGTTCTTC
TRBD1	TRBV5-1	TRBJ1-2	.	CASSATGLGNYGYTF	TGCGCCAGCAGCGCGACAGGGCTTGGTAACTATGGCTACACCTTC
.	TRBV7-7	TRBJ1-3	.	CASSLSVGNTIYF	TGTGCCAGCAGCCTATCGGTGGGAAACACCATATATTTT
.	TRBV18	TRBJ1-3	.	CASSFSPPTAGNTIYF	TGTGCCAGCTCCTTTAGCCCCCCGACGGCTGGAAACACCATATATTTT
.	TRBV2	TRBJ2-1	.	CASLMGHYNEQFF	TGTGCCAGTCTCATGGGACACTACAATGAGCAGTTCTTC
TRBD2	TRBV5-1	TRBJ2-1	once	CASSLDSGGEQFF	TGCGCCAGCAGCTTGGATAGCGGGGGGGAACAGTTCTTC
TRBD1	TRBV5-6	TRBJ2-7	.	CASSQADRGFYEQYF	TGTGCCAGCAGCCAAGCTGACAGGGGATTCTACGAGCAGTACTTC
.	TRBV19	TRBJ1-3	.	CASSTEYSGNTIYF	TGTGCCAGTAGTACAGAATACTCTGGAAACACCATATATTTT
.	TRBV19	TRBJ1-1	few	CASRANTEAFF	TGTGCCAGTAGGGCGAACACTGAAGCTTTCTTT
TRBD2	TRBV29-1	TRBJ2-1	once	CSDESGLASNGQFF	TGCAGCGACGAGTCGGGACTAGCCTCGAATGGGCAGTTCTTC
TRBD1	TRBV25-1	TRBJ2-1	.	CASSDPLRDRVNEQFF	TGTGCCAGCAGTGATCCACTCCGGGACAGGGTCAATGAGCAGTTCTTC
TRBD1	TRBV28	TRBJ2-6	.	CASEDPRQGNAGANVLTF	TGTGCCAGCGAAGATCCTAGACAGGGGAATGCTGGGGCCAACGTCCTGACTTTC
.	TRBV5-1	TRBJ2-5	.	CASSLDLGRIEETQYF	TGCGCCAGCAGCTTGGACCTAGGTCGAATTGAAGAGACCCAGTACTTC
.	TRBV18	TRBJ1-1	.	CASSPLDTEAFF	TGTGCCAGCTCACCACTCGACACTGAAGCTTTCTTT
TRBD1	TRBV29-1	TRBJ1-2	.	CSVADRDYGYTF	TGCAGCGTTGCGGACAGGGACTATGGCTACACCTTC
TRBD2	TRBV9	TRBJ2-5	.	CASSRTSGAHRETQYF	TGTGCCAGCAGTAGGACTAGCGGGGCGCATAGGGAGACCCAGTACTTC
.	TRBV10-3	TRBJ1-3	.	CAISDGGAGNTIYF	TGTGCCATCAGTGACGGAGGGGCTGGAAACACCATATATTTT
TRBD2	TRBV30	TRBJ2-1	.	CAWRAGLTIYNEQFF	TGTGCCTGGAGAGCGGGACTGACAATCTACAATGAGCAGTTCTTC
TRBD1	TRBV4-2	TRBJ1-5	.	CASSQGDQGARQPQHF	TGTGCCAGCAGCCAAGGGGATCAGGGGGCTAGGCAGCCCCAGCATTTT
.	TRBV3-1/TRBV3-2	TRBJ2-7	.	CASTGVAGSYEQYF	TGTGCCAGCACGGGGGTGGCGGGTTCCTACGAGCAGTACTTC